This T cell receptor (beta chain) was documented in a study of T-cell reconstitution after alpha-beta-depleted transplantation in children. Findings and caveats of the study: It was reported that alpha-beta T cells came from several hundred expanded graft clones (about two months after transplant). There were some patients whose high TCRbeta diversity at day 60 came from surviving recipient T cells and thymic progenitors.

Researchers prepared the TCRbeta library using unique molecular identifiers, the study reports. TCRdb processed the PCR reads anew with MiXCR; each CDR3 protein has one entry. The repertoire includes 280,000 or so distinct CDR3 sequences, about 9.9% of them detected once, and 20% to 25% sits in the top ten. The length of the CDR3 is 14 residues. Germline V gives CDR1 MDHEN, CDR2 SYDVKM. Trimming at V came to 3 bases and at J to 8 bases, leaving 6 bases not matched to a gene. Note on this clonotype: The antigen is undetermined.

The genes are TRBV28 and TRBJ2-4; 8 positions match TRBD2. The sequence was collected from a male patient under 10 years old who had a stem cell transplant for chronic granulomatous disease, so the T cells may come from the graft donor. Sequencing was performed on peripheral blood, taken 180 days after TCRalphabeta/CD19-depleted stem cell transplant. The CDR3 here is CASSFGGRTDIQYF. The CDR3 nucleotides read TGTGCCAGCAGTTTCGGCGGGAGGACGGACATTCAGTACTTC.